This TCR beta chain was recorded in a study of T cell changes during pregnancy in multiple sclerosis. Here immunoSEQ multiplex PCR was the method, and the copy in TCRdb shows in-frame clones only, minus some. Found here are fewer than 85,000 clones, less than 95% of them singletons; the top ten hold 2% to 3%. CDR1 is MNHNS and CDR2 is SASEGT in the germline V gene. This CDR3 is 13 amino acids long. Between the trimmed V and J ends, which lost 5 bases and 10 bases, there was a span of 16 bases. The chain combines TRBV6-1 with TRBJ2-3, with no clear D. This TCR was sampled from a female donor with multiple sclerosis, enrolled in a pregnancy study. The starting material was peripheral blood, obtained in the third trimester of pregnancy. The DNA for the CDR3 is TGTGCCAGCAGTCTTTCTACCTCTTCCCCGCAGTATTTT. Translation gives CASSLSTSSPQYF.